This T cell receptor beta chain was sequenced for a study of T cell repertoires in ileal Crohn's disease (dated by TCRdb to about 2019). Describing the broader study: The median duration of disease was around 7.3 years, and at the time of surgery 35% of patients were active smokers. Every patient underwent surgery because of a complication, which was stricturing disease in about 60% and penetrating disease in around 40%. About half of the patients received postoperative therapy: eleven to twelve received thiopurines and some 20 received anti-TNF agents. TCR repertoire analysis was done in a few dozen Crohn's disease patients from a prospective multicentre cohort. The study was conducted in parallel with a multicentre cohort built to find predictors of early endoscopic recurrence after ileocolonic resection. Endoscopic postoperative recurrence was defined by a Rutgeerts score above i0. A total of around 150 mucosal samples from roughly 50 patients were sequenced, with samples obtained at several locations on the surgical specimen and at postoperative endoscopy. The full study reports these points: A significantly higher proportion of clonal expansions was observed in active smokers at surgery than in non-smokers (about 25% vs 20%, p=0.02). Mucosal CD4 and CD8 T cells were sorted and sequenced only in a subgroup of patients, the size of which was not stated. Higher percentages of high-frequency clones at the time of surgery were linked to endoscopic recurrence, and every patient with clonality above 26.8% (18/57) had recurrence. Compared with CD4 T cells, sorted CD8 T cells held more high-frequency clones, which suggests that the mucosal expansions were mostly CD8.

In regard to this clone: Its antigen is not yet known. It has no much larger one-base neighbor in the sample; base qualities were not kept.

For commercial TCRB immunosequencing, approximately 500 nanograms of biopsy DNA were submitted for each sample. Adaptive Biotechnology amplified the CDR3 regions from genomic DNA with a two-step multiplex PCR designed to control amplification bias. Primers for every V and J gene segment were used in the first PCR, and barcodes and Illumina adapters were added in the second PCR. CDR3 libraries were sequenced on an Illumina instrument. In the original analysis: Analysis combined the vendor-provided pipelines with custom analysis of raw data in R/Bioconductor under R version 3.3.0. Clonality, which ranges from 0 to 1, was calculated as the inverse of the normalised Shannon entropy across all productive clones. The repertoire share taken up by the top 100 clones defined high-frequency clones, and only clones that passed a 95% confidence test were kept. Repertoire diversity was measured with the Simpson index, and overlap between samples was measured with the Morisita-Horn index. The table was pulled from immuneACCESS by TCRdb, which kept in-frame rearrangements only. Such tables lose some clones; where checked, under half of the loss comes from unresolved V genes, and the rest has no known cause. Clone size and V and J calls were adopted from that table, with D and trimming inferred from the DNA. For this sample the table gives 30,000 or so clones, of which about 81% were detected only once. In total, the top ten clones hold 4.5% to 7% of the sample.

To be eligible, patients had to be adults with ileal or ileocolonic Crohn's disease and an indication for ileocolonic resection. Before DNA extraction, whole ileal mucosal biopsies were kept frozen at -80 degrees C. Genomic DNA was isolated from frozen whole biopsies using a TRizol-based method, and the DNA was quantified with a NanoDrop 2000 spectrophotometer. The clonotype originates from an adult with Crohn's disease. The sample consisted of ileal tissue.

The DNA is TGCGCCAGCAGCTCGGGACAGGCCTTCTATGGCTACACCTTC. Translated, it gives CASSSGQAFYGYTF. The sequence is built from TRBV5-1 and TRBJ1-2; the central 8 bases match TRBD1. The CDR3 starts with the cysteine, ends with the phenylalanine, and has 14 residues. The kept DNA is CDR3 alone, 42 bases in frame from the first base. Unmatched junction bases come to 5, with V trimmed by 3 bases and J by 4 bases. CDR1 and CDR2 are drawn from the germline V gene: SGHRS, YFSETQ.